Listed below are T cell receptor beta chains from one sample, sequenced in a study of cytotoxic CD8 clonotypes in ibrutinib-treated CLL. Data came from immunoSEQ multiplex PCR; TCRdb stores just in-frame clones and leaves some out. The sample yields approximately 91,000 clones, roughly 77% seen once. The input for sequencing was PBMCs, taken after 12 months of ibrutinib treatment. Receptors were obtained from a human donor with chronic lymphocytic leukemia. Each CDR3 is given with its conserved first and last residue. D genes are given only for firm matches. A row's size may be missing; if present it is once, few, many or a size class.

CDR3 DNA,CDR3 protein,V gene,J gene,D gene,clone size
TGTGCCAGCAGTGAAGGGACCCCCAATGAGCAGTTCTTC,CASSEGTPNEQFF,TRBV6-1,TRBJ2-1,.,few
TGCGCCAGCAGCCCCAGGGACTTCCAAGAGACCCAGTACTTC,CASSPRDFQETQYF,TRBV5-1,TRBJ2-5,.,.
TGTGCCAGCAGCCAAGATCACGGAATCCGGCCCCAGCATTTT,CASSQDHGIRPQHF,TRBV4-2,TRBJ1-5,.,.
TGTGCCAGCAGCGTTTGGGGGAGCGCGGTGGGATACGAGCAGTACTTC,CASSVWGSAVGYEQYF,TRBV9,TRBJ2-7,.,many
TGTGCCAGCAGCCTACGCGGGGAAAGCACAGATACGCAGTATTTT,CASSLRGESTDTQYF,TRBV4-2,TRBJ2-3,.,once
TGTGCCATCGCACGACCATACAGCAATGAGCAGTTCTTC,CAIARPYSNEQFF,TRBV27,TRBJ2-1,.,.
TGTGCCAGCAGCTTAAGGGGGACAGGGCAGTATTTT,CASSLRGTGQYF,TRBV7-3,TRBJ2-3,TRBD1,.
TGTGCCAGCAGTTTCCCGGGGGAGGGTGAGCAGTTCTTC,CASSFPGEGEQFF,TRBV28,TRBJ2-1,TRBD2,few
TGCGCCAGCAGCCTAGGATGGGGGGGGACTGGTGGAAACACCATATATTTT,CASSLGWGGTGGNTIYF,TRBV4-3,TRBJ1-3,.,.
TGTGCCAGTAGTACAGGGACTAGCGGGAGGGAACAGTTCTTC,CASSTGTSGREQFF,TRBV19,TRBJ2-1,TRBD2,.